This T cell receptor (beta chain) was sequenced in a study of T cell changes during pregnancy in multiple sclerosis. CDR3 size: 11 residues. V was shortened by 2 bases and J by 8 bases, with 7 bases between the two germline ends. The germline CDR1 and CDR2 sequences are MDHEN and SYDVKM. Only in-frame clones appear in the TCRdb table, and some are missing; sequencing was by immunoSEQ multiplex PCR. The sample consists of approximately 70,000 clones, about 93% of them appearing once. This sequence was found in a female donor in good health, enrolled as a control in a pregnancy study. Sequences were derived from peripheral blood, sampled in the first trimester of pregnancy. The genes are TRBV28 and TRBJ2-7, with a tentative D call TRBD2 (6 bases). In DNA, the CDR3 is TGTGCCAGCAGTTTAGGGGGGAAGCAGTACTTC. As protein: CASSLGGKQYF.